Each of the 30 T cell receptor beta chains below was sequenced from the same sample in a study of cytomegalovirus exposure and HLA in healthy donors. PCR was performed using 60 Vbeta and 13 Jbeta primers. TCRdb's copy holds only in-frame clones and misses some; the assay was immunoSEQ multiplex PCR. The data show fewer than 250,000 clones, 87% seen once. The sample consisted of PBMCs. The receptors originated from a man aged 30 to 39 in good health and CMV-seronegative.

This rearrangement joins TRBV5-5 to TRBJ2-1; a weak D match, TRBD1 (5 bases). The ends were cut back, 4 bases at V and 7 bases at J, with 6 bases in the middle. Germline V gene sequence: CDR1 SGHKS, CDR2 YYEKEE (reference sequence). The CDR3 spans 11 residues. DNA for the CDR3: TGTGCCAGCAGCCAGGGTAATGAGCAGTTCTTC. Its protein is CASSQGNEQFF.

The V gene is TRBV4-3, the J gene TRBJ1-3; D gene unclear. Per germline, CDR1 LGHNA and CDR2 YSLEER. Trimming pared 0 bases from V and 2 bases from J, leaving 8 bases between. The CDR3 has 15 residues. The CDR3 nucleotides are TGCGCCAGCAGCCAAGATTTGGGAGCTGGAAACACCATATATTTT. It specifies CASSQDLGAGNTIYF.

The chain uses TRBV6-5 and TRBJ1-5, with D perhaps TRBD1 (5 bases). Germline values: CDR1 MNHEY, CDR2 SVGAGI. V shed 0 bases and J shed 5 bases, with 8 bases lying between them. The CDR3 has 14 amino acids. The CDR3 nucleotides are TGTGCCAGCAGTTACTCGTGGGGGGATCAGCCCCAGCATTTT. It is translated as CASSYSWGDQPQHF.

Remarks on this clone: The junction departs from germline at one end; a sequencing error may be responsible. Other DNA sequences in the sample encode the same CDR3. The J gene is TRBJ1-3, the V gene TRBV4-3; D uncertain. In germline, CDR1 is LGHNA, CDR2 YSLEER. The CDR3 length is 15 residues. In DNA form, the CDR3 reads TGCGCCAGCAGCCAAGAGAGGAGGTCTGGAAACACTATATATTTT. It is translated as CASSQERRSGNTIYF.

The chain uses TRBV27 and TRBJ2-5, with 16 nucleotides matching TRBD2. Germline CDR1 is MNHEY and CDR2 is SMNVEV (reference sequence). V shed 2 bases and J 4 bases; nucleotides not matched to a gene: 10. The CDR3 runs to 19 residues. The CDR3 bases are TGTGCCAGCAGTTTAAGGGCCCCGGGACTAGCGGGAGGGGTAGAGACCCAGTACTTC. The encoded protein is CASSLRAPGLAGGVETQYF.

This chain joins TRBV28 and TRBJ1-5; D possibly corresponds to TRBD1 (6 bases). Trimming cost V 5 bases and J 3 bases, with 17 bases left between them. The germline CDR1 and CDR2 sequences are MDHEN and SYDVKM. The CDR3 covers 16 residues. The CDR3 DNA follows: TGTGCCAGCAGTCCAACAGGGCCCTTTCTCAATCAGCCCCAGCATTTT. Translation gives CASSPTGPFLNQPQHF.

In this sample, this clone turned up a few times. The chain uses TRBV5-1 and TRBJ2-1; 11 bases line up with TRBD2. With V trimmed by 1 base and J by 9 bases, 9 bases remained unmatched. The CDR3 has 16 amino acids. Looked up from germline, CDR1 is SGHRS and CDR2 is YFSETQ. CDR3 residues: CASSLPSGRFEVEQFF. The CDR3 DNA sequence: TGCGCCAGCAGCTTGCCTAGCGGGAGGTTTGAGGTTGAGCAGTTCTTC.

The chain couples TRBV6-5 to TRBJ1-5, with TRBD1 as a possible D gene (6 bases). CDR3 length equals 14 residues. V was shortened by 6 bases and J by 7 bases, with 16 bases between the two germline ends. CDR1 is MNHEY, CDR2 SVGAGI, per germline. The CDR3 here is CASRQGFAQQPQHF. CDR3 nucleotide sequence: TGTGCCAGCAGACAGGGATTCGCCCAACAGCCCCAGCATTTT.

V usage is TRBV7-8 and J usage is TRBJ2-3; 8 bases match TRBD1. CDR1 is SGHVS, CDR2 FQNEAQ, per germline. Trimming took 5 bases from V and 2 from J; bases not matched to a gene: 9. The CDR3 loop spans 16 amino acids. CDR3 region: CASSPRTGITTDTQYF. The CDR3 nucleotides are TGTGCCAGCAGCCCTCGGACAGGGATAACCACAGATACGCAGTATTTT. The whole variable domain, filled in from reference TRBV7-8 and TRBJ2-3, reads GAGVSQSPRYKVAKRGQDVALRCDPISGHVSLFWYQQALGQGPEFLTYFQNEAQLDKSGLPSDRFFAERPEGSVSTLKIQRTQQEDSAVYLCASSPRTGITTDTQYFGPGTRLTVL.

The chain couples TRBV7-9 to TRBJ1-5; 7 positions match TRBD1. The CDR3 length is 13 residues. CDR1 is SEHNR, CDR2 FQNEAQ, per germline (reference sequence). J gave up 7 bases and V 5 bases, and 5 bases lay outside the gene matches. The chain's CDR3 is CASSGPTGQPQHF. The DNA for the CDR3 is TGTGCCAGCAGCGGCCCGACAGGGCAGCCCCAGCATTTT.

This clone was detected only once. V and J are TRBV18 and TRBJ2-2; D remains unclear. The CDR3 has 14 amino acids. V lost 1 base and J 1 base, leaving 4 bases between the germline ends. CDR1 is KGHSH, CDR2 LQKENI, per germline. The DNA for the CDR3 is TGTGCCAGCTCACCACTCCAGAACACCGGGGAGCTGTTTTTT. It codes for CASSPLQNTGELFF.

The chain recombines TRBV19 with TRBJ1-5; D gene uncertain. V lost 5 bases and J lost 4, with 9 bases in between. CDR1 is LNHDA and CDR2 is SQIVND in the germline V gene (reference sequence). The CDR3 spans 13 residues. CDR3 nucleotides: TGTGCCAGTAGTCCCGGGAGGAATCAGCCCCAGCATTTT. It yields the protein CASSPGRNQPQHF.

The J gene is TRBJ2-5, the V gene TRBV19; 7 positions match TRBD1. Germline CDR1 LNHDA, CDR2 SQIVND (reference sequence). V dropped 5 bases and J dropped 3; count of bases not matched to a gene: 12. There are 16 residues in the CDR3. The CDR3 DNA is TGTGCCAGTAGTGGGGACAGTGGGAGAGTGGAAGAGACCCAGTACTTC. This sequence encodes CASSGDSGRVEETQYF.

Comment on this clone: At one end, the junction sequence differs from germline, possibly due to a read error. The rearrangement joins TRBV7-9 to TRBJ1-4; 7 bases are shared with TRBD1. The CDR3 has 15 residues. The germline CDR1 and CDR2 sequences are SEHNR and FQNEAQ (reference sequence). The CDR3 DNA reads as TGTTCCAGCAGCGCCCAGGGGGCAACTAATGAAAAACTGTTTTTT. Translating it yields CSSSAQGATNEKLFF.

For the CDR3, the DNA is TGTGCCAGCAGTTACCGACAGGGGAATGGCTACACCTTC. Translating gives CASSYRQGNGYTF. V gene TRBV6-5 combines with J gene TRBJ1-2, with 8 bases matching TRBD1. Per germline, CDR1 MNHEY and CDR2 SVGAGI. The CDR3 sequence is 13 residues long. The trim removed 2 bases at V and 6 bases at J, leaving 2 bases unmatched.

The chain employs TRBV19 and TRBJ2-5; 8 bases map to TRBD1. The end of the DNA is better explained by TRBJ2-7, so the J call may be wrong. CDR3 length: 12 amino acids. CDR1 LNHDA and CDR2 SQIVND come from the germline V gene (reference sequence). The CDR3 region is CASGQGGYEQYF. CDR3 nucleotide sequence: TGTGCCAGTGGACAGGGCGGCTACGAGCAGTACTTC.

This clone turned up a few times. The V call is TRBV5-1, the J call TRBJ1-1; weak D call: TRBD1 (5 bases). V lost 3 bases and J 2 bases, leaving 11 bases between the germline ends. There are 14 residues in the CDR3. Germline assignment: CDR1 SGHRS and CDR2 YFSETQ. As DNA, the CDR3 is TGCGCCAGCAGCTCCCGGACACCAAACACTGAAGCTTTCTTT. It translates to CASSSRTPNTEAFF.

This clone was observed once. The chain's CDR3 is CASSRGGGGQYF. The CDR3 DNA reads as TGTGCCAGCAGCCGAGGAGGGGGCGGGCAGTACTTC. The chain has TRBV5-6 and TRBJ2-7; tentative D call: TRBD1 (7 bases). Per germline, CDR1 SGHDT and CDR2 YYEEEE. V lost 4 bases, J lost 9 bases, and 14 bases lay in between. CDR3 size: 12 residues.

The chain couples TRBV4-3 to TRBJ2-2; 8 bases map to TRBD1. V was pared by 3 bases and J by 5 bases, with 5 bases of the junction left unmatched. This CDR3 region has 15 residues. Germline CDR1 LGHNA, CDR2 YSLEER. The CDR3 DNA reads as TGCGCCAGCAGCCAGACAGGGGTAGGGACCGGGGAGCTGTTTTTT. It encodes CASSQTGVGTGELFF.

This chain joins TRBV5-6 and TRBJ2-1; 9 nucleotides agree with TRBD2. Germline CDR1 and CDR2: SGHDT and YYEEEE. This CDR3 spans 16 amino acids. The V segment lost 0 bases and the J segment 4 bases; nucleotides outside the gene matches: 5. The CDR3 region is CASSLGGGDSYNEQFF. The CDR3 DNA is TGTGCCAGCAGCTTGGGCGGGGGGGATTCTTACAATGAGCAGTTCTTC.

The chain's CDR3 is CASSLDSVNEQFF. CDR3 nucleotide sequence: TGCGCCAGCAGCTTGGATAGCGTAAATGAGCAGTTCTTC. The chain combines TRBV5-1 with TRBJ2-1; D perhaps matches TRBD2 (5 bases). V shed 0 bases and J shed 7 bases, with 8 bases lying between them. This CDR3 comprises 13 residues. The germline gives CDR1 SGHRS, CDR2 YFSETQ.

CDR3 DNA: TGTGCCAGCAGCTCCCTCTTGGGGGGCACCGGGGAGCTGTTTTTT. It translates to CASSSLLGGTGELFF. V usage is TRBV7-9 and J usage is TRBJ2-2, with D possibly matching TRBD2 (6 bases). Trimming pared 4 bases from V and 4 bases from J, leaving 13 bases between. The CDR3 has 15 amino acids. Germline V CDR1 and CDR2: SEHNR, FQNEAQ (reference sequence).

This rearrangement joins TRBV2 to TRBJ2-2; the D gene is possibly TRBD2 (5 bases). Germline V gives CDR1 SNHLY, CDR2 FYNNEI. V lost 6 bases and J lost 6, with 11 bases in between. The length of the CDR3 is 13 residues. CDR3 region: CASSPSLSGELFF. The DNA of the CDR3 is TGTGCCAGCAGCCCTAGCCTTTCCGGGGAGCTGTTTTTT.

This clone was recorded only once. The chain uses TRBV28 and TRBJ2-7; a weak D match, TRBD2 (6 bases). V was cut by 2 bases and J by 5 bases, with 28 bases left in between. CDR3 length: 19 amino acids. The germline CDR1 and CDR2 sequences are MDHEN and SYDVKM. CDR3 in DNA: TGTGCCAGCAGTTTAAAGGGGTTAGGAACCGGGAGCAGAGTCCACGAGCAGTACTTC. Residues: CASSLKGLGTGSRVHEQYF.

The rearrangement joins TRBV10-1 to TRBJ2-3; D might be TRBD2 (6 bases). The length of the CDR3 is 14 residues. V lost 4 bases and J 3 bases, leaving 11 bases between the germline ends. The V gene's germline CDR1 is WNHNN and CDR2 SYGVQD (reference sequence). In DNA form, the CDR3 reads TGCGCCAGCAGTGCAGTAAGCGGGACAGATACGCAGTATTTT. This sequence encodes CASSAVSGTDTQYF.

About this clone itself: The germline gene is not matched at one end of the junction; a read error may be the cause. The chain employs TRBV7-9 and TRBJ2-5, with 12 bases lining up with TRBD2. The CDR3 is 15 residues long. The germline gives CDR1 SEHNR, CDR2 FQNEAQ (reference sequence). CDR3 amino acids: CSSSSGLAGPETQYF. The CDR3 DNA is TGTTCCAGCAGCTCCGGACTAGCGGGACCAGAGACCCAGTACTTC.

The rearrangement joins TRBV5-1 to TRBJ2-5; tentatively, D is TRBD2 (6 bases). V was shortened by 0 bases and J by 9 bases, with 15 bases between the two germline ends. The CDR3 loop spans 14 amino acids. Germline V lookup: CDR1 SGHRS, CDR2 YFSETQ. The CDR3 nucleotides are TGCGCCAGCAGCTTGGCGGCGCCGGGCGGGGCCCAGTACTTC. Protein product: CASSLAAPGGAQYF.

This clone was detected only a few times. Other nucleotide sequences in the sample specify the same CDR3. The V and J genes are TRBV27 and TRBJ2-7, with 9 bases fitting TRBD2. CDR3 length equals 15 residues. Trimming removed 3 bases from V and 1 base from J; junction bases left unmatched: 4. Germline CDR1 is MNHEY and CDR2 is SMNVEV (reference sequence). The CDR3 DNA reads TGTGCCAGCAGTTTGGGGCTAGCGGGGTCCTACGAGCAGTACTTC. Translated, it gives CASSLGLAGSYEQYF.

The V gene is TRBV11-2, the J gene TRBJ2-3; 7 bases are shared with TRBD1. Trimming at V came to 0 bases and at J to 4 bases, leaving 7 bases not matched to a gene. Germline V lookup: CDR1 SGHAT, CDR2 FQNNGV. There are 16 residues in the CDR3. CDR3 DNA sequence: TGTGCCAGCAGCTTAGAGTGGGTAGACAGGGCAGATACGCAGTATTTT. It codes for CASSLEWVDRADTQYF. Together with reference TRBV11-2 and TRBJ2-3, the CDR3 gives the full variable domain: EAGVAQSPRYKIIEKRQSVAFWCNPISGHATLYWYQQILGQGPKLLIQFQNNGVVDDSQLPKDRFSAERLKGVDSTLKIQPAKLEDSAVYLCASSLEWVDRADTQYFGPGTRLTVL.

CDR3 nucleotide sequence: TGTGCCAGCAGCATGCTACAGGGTATCGAGTCACCCCTCCACTTT. It codes for CASSMLQGIESPLHF. The chain combines TRBV6-6 with TRBJ1-6, with D possibly TRBD1 on 6 matching bases. V was shortened by 6 bases and J by 10 bases, with 19 bases between the two germline ends. Germline V gives CDR1 MNHNY, CDR2 SVGAGI (reference sequence). The CDR3 runs to 15 residues.